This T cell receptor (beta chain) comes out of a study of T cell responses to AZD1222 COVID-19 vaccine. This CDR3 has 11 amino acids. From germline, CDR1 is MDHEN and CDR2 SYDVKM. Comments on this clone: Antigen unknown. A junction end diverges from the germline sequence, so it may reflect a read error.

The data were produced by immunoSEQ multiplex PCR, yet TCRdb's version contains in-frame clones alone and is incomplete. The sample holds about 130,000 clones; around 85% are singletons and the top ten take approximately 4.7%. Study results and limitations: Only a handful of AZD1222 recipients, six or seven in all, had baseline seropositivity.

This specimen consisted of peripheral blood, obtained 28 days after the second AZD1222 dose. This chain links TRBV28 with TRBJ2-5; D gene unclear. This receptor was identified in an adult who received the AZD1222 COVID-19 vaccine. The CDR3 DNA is TGTGCCAGCAATTTAGAAGGTTTCCAGTACTTC. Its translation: CASNLEGFQYF.